This TCR beta chain appears in the sequencing data of a study of blood T cell repertoires in COVID-19. Study overall: Whether acute or convalescent, the COVID-19 samples came from the United States, Italy and Spain.

The V gene's germline CDR1 is SGHTA and CDR2 FQGNSA. V was trimmed by 6 bases and J by 5 bases, leaving 11 bases between them. The CDR3 is 13 amino acids. This clone was observed a handful of times. Per the original data handling: Reference gene primer amplification gave estimated nucleated cell counts. The repertoire was sequenced with immunoSEQ multiplex PCR; TCRdb's copy has only in-frame clones and lacks some. V and J calls and clone size are copied from that table; D and trimming were computed from the DNA. Among some 200,000 clones listed, 82% were seen once. Sequenced input: peripheral blood. The rearrangement links TRBV7-2 to TRBJ1-5, with unresolved D. The origin of this receptor is a woman aged 40 to 55 with acute or convalescent COVID-19. This chain's CDR3 is CASSSRRYQPQHF. CDR3 bases: TGTGCCAGCAGTAGCCGGAGGTATCAGCCCCAGCATTTT.